These 9 T cell receptor beta chains share one sample of origin, sequenced in a study of T-cell reconstitution after alpha-beta-depleted transplantation in children (dated by TCRdb to about 2016). The treatment or condition label, as the study defines it: allogeneic hematopoietic cell transplantation with graft depleted of TCRalphabeta T cells and CD19 B cells. Libraries were constructed by PCR. The sequencer listed for this sample is Illumina HiSeq 2500. Molecular barcoding was employed in the preparation of TCR libraries, with unique molecular identifiers being used to normalize TCRbeta repertoire quantification. Through fastp at Q25 and MiXCR, TCRdb rebuilt clones from the public reads, retaining in-frame beta chains. Rows with a matching CDR3 protein are joined into one entry that keeps the most common DNA and genes. This sample holds some 840,000 distinct CDR3 sequences; 15% to 20% were observed only once. In total, the top ten clones hold roughly 5% of the sample.

The sample here was PBMCs, mostly from graft donor cells, taken 360 days after TCRalphabeta/CD19-depleted stem cell transplant. The receptors originated from a male patient under 18 who had a stem cell transplant for acute lymphoblastic leukemia, so the T cells may come from the graft donor.

The V gene is TRBV18, the J gene TRBJ2-5; the D is unclear. The V end lost 3 bases, the J end lost 2 bases, and 7 bases lay between the germline ends. Per germline, CDR1 KGHSH and CDR2 LQKENI. The CDR3 has 13 amino acids. The CDR3, as DNA: TGTGCCAGCTCACCGGCAGTTCAAGAGACCCAGTACTTC. Protein product: CASSPAVQETQYF.

This clonotype was seen a few times. The rearrangement uses TRBV5-1 and TRBJ2-3; 7 nucleotides match TRBD1. CDR1 and CDR2 from the germline V gene are SGHRS and YFSETQ. Trimming at V came to 2 bases and at J to 5 bases, leaving 11 bases not matched to a gene. The CDR3 is 16 residues long. The CDR3 nucleotides are TGCGCCAGCAGCTTCCCGGTCGACAGGGTACGAGATACGCAGTATTTT. It specifies CASSFPVDRVRDTQYF.

V is TRBV24-1 and J is TRBJ1-2; D gene uncertain. The CDR3 length is 14 residues. V dropped 4 bases and J dropped 0 bases, with 8 bases sitting between them. Per germline, CDR1 KGHDR and CDR2 SFDVKD. The CDR3 protein is CATSDPNSNYGYTF. CDR3 DNA sequence: TGTGCCACCAGTGACCCTAATTCTAACTATGGCTACACCTTC.

The rearrangement uses TRBV4-1 and TRBJ2-1, with 8 bases fitting TRBD1. The CDR3 is 15 residues long. Germline V gives CDR1 MGHRA, CDR2 YSYEKL. J was trimmed by 3 bases and V by 1 base; bases with no gene match: 2. The CDR3 sequence: CASSQVGTGYNEQFF. The CDR3 region has the DNA TGCGCCAGCAGCCAAGTTGGGACAGGCTACAATGAGCAGTTCTTC.

In this sample, this clonotype turned up a few times. The CDR3 DNA reads TGTGCCAGCAGTTTACAAGGGGGATTCACTGAAGCTTTCTTT. This sequence encodes CASSLQGGFTEAFF. The V gene is TRBV12-3 or TRBV12-4, the J gene TRBJ1-1, with D perhaps TRBD1 (6 bases). The germline V and J ends were trimmed by 2 bases and 4 bases, with 11 bases remaining between them. The CDR3 contains 14 residues.

CDR3: CASSRAGEVGSSYEQYF. CDR3 bases: TGTGCCAGCAGCCGAGCGGGAGAGGTCGGTAGTTCCTACGAGCAGTACTTC. This sequence joins TRBV6-1 and TRBJ2-7; 8 bases fit TRBD2. The CDR3 runs 17 residues. CDR1 and CDR2 from the germline V gene are MNHNS and SASEGT. V lost 6 bases, J lost 1 base, and 14 bases stayed unmatched.

The chain is built from TRBV12-3 or TRBV12-4 and TRBJ2-5; D remains unclear. This CDR3 contains 14 residues. Trimming left V 1 base short and J 5 bases short, with 11 bases between. This CDR3 reads CASSLGNSWETQYF. The DNA of the CDR3 is TGTGCCAGCAGTTTAGGAAACAGCTGGGAGACCCAGTACTTC.

This chain links TRBV5-1 with TRBJ2-3; 8 positions agree with TRBD2. Germline V gene data show CDR1 as SGHRS and CDR2 as YFSETQ. The CDR3 extends over 15 amino acids. V lost 7 bases, J lost 1 base, and 8 bases stayed unmatched. CDR3 in amino acids: CASYSSAGGTDTQYF. In DNA, the CDR3 is TGCGCCAGCTATTCATCAGCGGGAGGCACAGATACGCAGTATTTT.

This clonotype was observed many times. This sequence joins TRBV5-1 and TRBJ2-7; no firm D call. CDR1 and CDR2 (germline): SGHRS, YFSETQ. Trimming stripped 5 bases from V and 6 bases from J, with 15 bases between. The CDR3 sequence is 13 residues long. CDR3 sequence (DNA): TGCGCCAGCAGACTCGGAACCTCCAGCGAGCAGTACTTC. Encoded protein: CASRLGTSSEQYF.